The subject of this entry is one T cell receptor beta chain. Its antigen is not yet known. One base away there is no much larger clone; base qualities are not given. Library preparation used the immunoSEQ multiplex PCR assay. What TCRdb holds here is the immuneACCESS table cut down to in-frame rearrangements. Part of the clones is not present; checked against another copy, under half of the missing clones reflect an unresolved V gene, and the others are unexplained. The sample profile shows some 120,000 clones; more than 85% of them were found once. In total, the top ten clones hold roughly 8.6% of the sample. From the cysteine up to the phenylalanine, the CDR3 has a length of 14 residues. The DNA shown is the 42-base CDR3, in frame from base 1. Compared with germline, V lacks 8 bases and J lacks 6 bases; bases without a gene match: 6. Based on the germline V gene, the CDR1 and CDR2 sequences are MNHEY and SVGAGI.

This sample was taken from a study of control samples from healthy donors and cancer patients (TCRdb year 2020). This clonotype originated in a man aged 18 to 30 in good health. The sequencing input was blood. Here the chain combines TRBV6-5 and TRBJ1-5; TRBD1 lines up with 11 middle nucleotides. Here the CDR3 is given as CASRGQGAVQPQHF. The sequenced DNA: TGTGCCAGCCGCGGACAGGGGGCTGTTCAGCCCCAGCATTTT.